This T cell receptor (beta chain) was sequenced in a study of a mutant IDH1 vaccine in newly diagnosed glioma. About the research overall: Eight vaccinations were given in weeks 1, 3, 5, 7, 11, 15, 19 and 23. Once 4-6 weeks had passed after radiotherapy alone, vaccination started, or it started with temozolomide cycles.

Study-level findings and limits: Pseudoprogression apparently tracked independently of changes in top peripheral T cell clonotypes.

Using immunoSEQ multiplex PCR, the repertoire was profiled, and TCRdb retains in-frame clones only, with some absent. The sample comprises approximately 61,000 clones, about 80% of which are singletons, and approximately 6% rests with the top ten. V lost 6 bases to trimming and J lost 4 bases, with 12 bases between them. Germline lookup yields CDR1 SGHTA and CDR2 FQGNSA. The CDR3 spans 13 residues. A note on this clone: Its antigen is as yet unknown.

The time point: week 11, during vaccination. In the vaccine, a single dose held 300 ug of the mutant IDH1 20-mer peptide, along with topical imiquimod. The chain has TRBV7-2 and TRBJ1-1, with TRBD1 as a possible D gene (6 bases). Sequences were derived from PBMCs, sampled from a glioma patient whose treatment included an IDH1 peptide vaccine. The TCR sequence derives from a man aged 50 to 60 with glioma. CDR3 sequence (DNA): TGTGCCAGCAGATTACAGGGCCCCACTGAAGCTTTCTTT. Its translation is CASRLQGPTEAFF.